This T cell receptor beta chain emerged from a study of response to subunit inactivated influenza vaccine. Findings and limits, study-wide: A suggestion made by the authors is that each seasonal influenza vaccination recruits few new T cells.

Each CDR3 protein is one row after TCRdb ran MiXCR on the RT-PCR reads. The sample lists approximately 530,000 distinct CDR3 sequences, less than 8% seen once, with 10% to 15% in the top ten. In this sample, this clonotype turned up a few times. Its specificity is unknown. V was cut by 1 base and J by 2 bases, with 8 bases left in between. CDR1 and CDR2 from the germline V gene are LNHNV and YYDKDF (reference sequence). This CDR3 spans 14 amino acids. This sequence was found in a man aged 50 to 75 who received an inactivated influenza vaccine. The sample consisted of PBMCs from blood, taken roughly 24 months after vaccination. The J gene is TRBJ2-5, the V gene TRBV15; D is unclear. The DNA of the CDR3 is TGTGCCACCAGCAGAGGTCAGAGACAAGAGACCCAGTACTTC. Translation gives CATSRGQRQETQYF.